The entry below describes one T cell receptor beta chain. The sample belongs to a study of control samples from healthy donors and cancer patients. Profiling relied on immunoSEQ multiplex PCR, and the TCRdb table lists in-frame clones only, not all of them. Among about 46,000 clones listed, more than 70% were seen once. The CDR3 has 13 amino acids. Germline V gives CDR1 SGDLS, CDR2 YYNGEE. V lost 0 bases and J 6 bases, leaving 7 bases between the germline ends. The clonotype was recovered from a man aged 50 or older with head and neck cancer. The sequencing sample was made of PBMCs. V gene TRBV9 combines with J gene TRBJ2-4; D uncertain. CDR3 region: CASSVGSANIQYF. The CDR3 bases are TGTGCCAGCAGCGTAGGGTCAGCAAACATTCAGTACTTC. Drawing the rest from reference TRBV9 and TRBJ2-4, the complete variable domain is DSGVTQTPKHLITATGQRVTLRCSPRSGDLSVYWYQQSLDQGLQFLIQYYNGEERAKGNILERFSAQQFPDLHSELNLSSLELGDSALYFCASSVGSANIQYFGAGTRLSVL.